This T cell receptor (beta chain) was recovered during a study of patients and donors after allogeneic stem cell transplantation (dated by TCRdb to 2018 to 2021). V lost 6 bases and J lost 3 bases; the stretch between them is 11 bases long. The CDR1 and CDR2 encoded by the germline V gene are MGHDK and SYGVNS. The cysteine opens and the phenylalanine closes a CDR3 of 13 amino acids. Only CDR3 DNA remains: 39 bases, in frame from the first base. Receptor amplification or capture employed RT-PCR. Sequencing took place on a NextSeq 550. The raw public data were reprocessed by TCRdb itself: fastp quality trimming at Q25, MiXCR clonotype calling, in-frame beta chains only. Under each unique CDR3 protein, matching rows form one entry showing the most common genes and DNA. The sample yields about 230,000 distinct CDR3 sequences; roughly 14% were counted once. The top ten hold around 10% of the sample. Notes on this clonotype: The clone's antigen remains unknown. No much larger clonotype is one base removed from it; base qualities were not supplied.

The chain is encoded by TRBV25-1 joined to TRBJ1-1; matching of 6 bases hints at TRBD1 as the D gene. The sample was blood, either unsorted or a sorted T cell fraction (not recorded which). This TCR was sampled from a human donor who was either an allogeneic HSCT recipient or a stem cell or donor lymphocyte infusion donor (not recorded which). It is not recorded whose cells these are; they may come from a transplant donor. The CDR3 sequence is CASSNRVDTEAFF. DNA sequence: TGTGCCAGCAGCAACAGGGTAGACACTGAAGCTTTCTTT.